This TCR beta chain was documented in a study of T cells in Graves' hyperthyroidism and ophthalmopathy. The wider study: Specimen type is peripheral blood, collected at initial diagnosis prior to any treatment.

Researchers amplified the TCR beta CDR3 regions from RNA transcripts. The HTBI primer set was used in a first-round RT-PCR of the TCR CDR3. TCRdb re-called the multiplex PCR reads through MiXCR, storing one row per CDR3 protein. The data contain 300,000 to 400,000 distinct CDR3 sequences, 15% to 20% of them singletons. This CDR3 is built from 14 residues. The V segment lost 2 bases and the J segment 4 bases; nucleotides outside the gene matches: 4. Germline V gene data show CDR1 as MNHNS and CDR2 as SASEGT. In its sample, this clonotype was seen once. The antigen is unknown. Patients were excluded because of uncontrolled infection, other autoimmune disease, pregnancy or lactation. The PBMCs had their origin in roughly 9.8 ml of fresh peripheral blood. Study findings and constraints: Blood also held most thyroid clonotypes expanded beyond 0.001.

The rearrangement uses TRBV6-1 and TRBJ2-7; TRBD1 matches 8 bases. This sequence originates from a woman between 50 and 59 years old with Graves' hyperthyroidism. The sample consisted of blood. The CDR3 DNA reads as TGTGCCAGCAGTGAACTTTGGGACAGGTACGAGCAGTACGTC. Translation gives CASSELWDRYEQYV.